The 6 T cell receptor beta chains below all came from one sample that was sequenced in a study of radiotherapy plus CTLA-4 blockade in lung cancer. Sequencing was performed with immunoSEQ multiplex PCR; in TCRdb, only in-frame clones are kept and a portion is missing. The sample carries 80,000 to 100,000 clones, around four fifths recorded once. Material: peripheral blood, obtained from a patient treated with radiotherapy plus ipilimumab. These receptors all come from a human donor with non-small cell lung cancer who had a partial response to radiotherapy plus ipilimumab.

The chain is built from TRBV19 and TRBJ1-1; the match to TRBD1 covers 7 bases. Germline lookup yields CDR1 LNHDA and CDR2 SQIVND (reference sequence). The CDR3 runs 12 residues. Trimming at V came to 5 bases and at J to 8 bases, leaving 5 bases not matched to a gene. The CDR3 is CASSDRVREAFF. The CDR3 coding sequence is TGTGCCAGTAGTGACAGGGTGAGAGAAGCTTTCTTT.

The chain carries TRBV7-8 and TRBJ2-5; TRBD2 matches at 8 bases. In germline, CDR1 is SGHVS, CDR2 FQNEAQ. The CDR3 is made up of 14 amino acids. V lost 5 bases, J lost 1 base, and 3 bases stayed unmatched. CDR3: CASSPGGAQETQYF. The CDR3 DNA sequence: TGTGCCAGCAGCCCCGGGGGGGCCCAAGAGACCCAGTACTTC.

The V gene is TRBV4-2, the J gene TRBJ2-2; TRBD2 agrees at 9 bases. J gave up 7 bases and V 1 base, and 10 bases lay outside the gene matches. Germline values: CDR1 LGHNA, CDR2 YNFKEQ. This CDR3 is built from 17 residues. The CDR3 nucleotides read TGTGCCAGCAGCCAAGGGTTAGCGGGAGAGGGGATCGGGGAGCTGTTTTTT. Its translation is CASSQGLAGEGIGELFF.

This clone occurred once. The V gene is TRBV7-3, the J gene TRBJ2-2, with D possibly TRBD2 on 6 matching bases. The CDR3 covers 14 residues. With 8 bases removed from V and 6 bases from J, the gap between germline ends came to 16 bases. Germline assignment: CDR1 SGHTA and CDR2 FQGTGA. Written as DNA, the CDR3 is TGTGCCAGCCGCCCAGCGGAGGGGCCCGGGGAGCTGTTTTTT. Protein sequence: CASRPAEGPGELFF.

Comments on this clone: The junction does not match germline at one end; this may be a read error. The J gene is TRBJ2-5, the V gene TRBV30, with D perhaps matching TRBD1 (6 bases). The length of the CDR3 is 11 residues. Per germline, CDR1 GTSNPN and CDR2 SVGIG (reference sequence). The CDR3 loop reads CAWSETGRVDF. The CDR3 DNA reads TGTGCCTGGAGTGAGACAGGCCGCGTGGACTTC.

The chain joins TRBV30 to TRBJ2-7, with 9 bases that match TRBD2. The length of the CDR3 is 14 residues. Germline CDR1 is GTSNPN and CDR2 is SVGIG (reference sequence). The V gene end was trimmed by 7 bases and the J gene end by 0 bases; junction bases not matched to a gene: 7. The CDR3 bases are TGTGCCTCGTTGACTAGCGGCGCCTCCTACGAGCAGTACTTC. It translates to CASLTSGASYEQYF.